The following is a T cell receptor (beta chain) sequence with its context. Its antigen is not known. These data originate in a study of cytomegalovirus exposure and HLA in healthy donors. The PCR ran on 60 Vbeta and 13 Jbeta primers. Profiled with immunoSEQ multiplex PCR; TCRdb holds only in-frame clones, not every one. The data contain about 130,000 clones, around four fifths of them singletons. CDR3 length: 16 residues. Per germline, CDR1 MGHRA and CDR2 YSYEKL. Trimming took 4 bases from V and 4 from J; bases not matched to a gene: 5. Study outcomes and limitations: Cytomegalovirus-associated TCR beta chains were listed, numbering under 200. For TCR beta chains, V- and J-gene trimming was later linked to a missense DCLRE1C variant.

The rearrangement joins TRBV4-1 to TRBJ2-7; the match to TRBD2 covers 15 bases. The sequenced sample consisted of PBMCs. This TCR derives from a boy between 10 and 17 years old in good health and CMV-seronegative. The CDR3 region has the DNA TGCGCCAGCAGCCGAGGACTAGCGGGAGGGATATACGAGCAGTACTTC. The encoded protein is CASSRGLAGGIYEQYF.